Below are 23 T cell receptor beta chains sequenced from a single sample in a study of CD8+ T cells in alopecia areata. In each case, RNA was isolated and then reverse transcribed into cDNA as the sequencing template. Measured with immunoSEQ multiplex PCR; TCRdb has only the in-frame clones, and not every one. The data show fewer than 100,000 clones, about two thirds seen once. Treatment defined: oral pan-JAK inhibitor, 5-10 mg twice daily. Source: CD8+ T cells sorted from blood, taken between weeks 43 and 45, from a patient treated with tofacitinib. These receptors all come from a human donor with alopecia areata.

The V gene is TRBV10-3, the J gene TRBJ1-1; TRBD1 might be the D (5 bases). In germline, CDR1 is ENHRY, CDR2 SYGVKD. The V gene lost 7 bases and the J gene lost 3 bases, with 12 bases spanning the gap. There are 13 residues in the CDR3. As DNA, the CDR3 is TGTGCCATCACCGACGTGACAGACACTGAAGCTTTCTTT. Protein: CAITDVTDTEAFF.

This clone has just a few counts. The chain carries TRBV6-1 and TRBJ2-2; no reliable D call. The V and J ends lost 6 bases and 14 bases respectively, with 16 bases between them. The CDR3 is 12 residues long. Germline-derived CDR1 and CDR2 are MNHNS and SASEGT. CDR3: CASSGRNFDLFF. CDR3 DNA sequence: TGTGCCAGCAGCGGACGGAATTTTGATCTGTTTTTT.

The chain links TRBV30 to TRBJ1-2; maybe TRBD1 (6 bases). Trimming pared 5 bases from V and 7 bases from J, leaving 17 bases between. Germline CDR1 reads GTSNPN; CDR2 reads SVGIG (reference sequence). This CDR3 is 13 amino acids long. The CDR3 loop reads CAWGARQVGGYTF. The CDR3 DNA sequence: TGTGCCTGGGGAGCCCGACAGGTCGGTGGCTACACCTTC.

The rearrangement uses TRBV30 and TRBJ1-1; tentative D call: TRBD1 (5 bases). CDR1 and CDR2 from the germline V gene are GTSNPN and SVGIG (reference sequence). The CDR3 has 12 amino acids. This chain's CDR3 is CSIGQGQTEAFF. The CDR3, as DNA: TGTAGTATTGGGCAGGGCCAAACTGAAGCTTTCTTT.

The V gene is TRBV2, the J gene TRBJ2-3; no clear D. The CDR3 has 13 amino acids. From germline, CDR1 is SNHLY and CDR2 FYNNEI. The V end was cut by 0 bases, the J end by 3 bases, with 4 bases between. The CDR3 protein is CASSEAATDTQYF. CDR3 DNA: TGTGCCAGCAGTGAAGCAGCGACAGATACGCAGTATTTT.

This clone has only one observation. Here the CDR3 DNA reads TGTGCCAGCAGCTTAGCGGGTCAGGGGGGTTCCGAGCAGTACTTC. Translating gives CASSLAGQGGSEQYF. The rearrangement joins TRBV13 to TRBJ2-7; perhaps TRBD1 as D (7 bases). Germline V CDR1 and CDR2: PRHDT, FYEKMQ (reference sequence). V was trimmed by 1 base and J by 6 bases, leaving 16 bases between them. The CDR3 runs to 15 residues.

As to this clone: It is likely a read error: a sequence one base away is far more abundant. The chain uses TRBV5-1 and TRBJ2-7; 7 bases are a match to TRBD1. This CDR3 is built from 12 residues. From germline, CDR1 is SGHRS and CDR2 YFSETQ. J gave up 5 bases and V 9 bases, and 8 bases lay outside the gene matches. CDR3 residues: CANRKGGHEQYF. The CDR3 nucleotides are TGCGCCAACAGAAAAGGGGGCCACGAGCAGTACTTC.

The chain combines TRBV9 with TRBJ1-1; the match to TRBD1 covers 7 bases. With V trimmed by 3 bases and J by 4 bases, 6 bases remained unmatched. CDR1 and CDR2 (germline): SGDLS, YYNGEE. This CDR3 is 14 amino acids long. The CDR3 DNA reads as TGTGCCAGCAGCGCCTCAGGGGGAGGCACTGAAGCTTTCTTT. Its protein is CASSASGGGTEAFF. The complete variable domain, with remaining parts taken from reference TRBV9 and TRBJ1-1, reads DSGVTQTPKHLITATGQRVTLRCSPRSGDLSVYWYQQSLDQGLQFLIQYYNGEERAKGNILERFSAQQFPDLHSELNLSSLELGDSALYFCASSASGGGTEAFFGQGTRLTVV.

The chain links TRBV7-8 to TRBJ1-1; D is perhaps TRBD1 (6 bases). The CDR3 totals 13 residues. Per germline, CDR1 SGHVS and CDR2 FQNEAQ. Deletions cut 3 bases from V and 1 base from J, with 6 bases between. CDR3: CASSLDRNTEAFF. In DNA, the CDR3 is TGTGCCAGCAGCTTGGACAGGAACACTGAAGCTTTCTTT.

This rearrangement joins TRBV4-1 to TRBJ2-1; 7 nucleotides line up with TRBD2. CDR1 is MGHRA, CDR2 YSYEKL, per germline. CDR3 length: 14 residues. Trimming at V came to 4 bases and at J to 12 bases, leaving 12 bases not matched to a gene. The DNA of the CDR3 is TGCGCCAGCAGCCCCAGACTAGCCCTCGCCGGGCAGTTCTTC. Encoded protein: CASSPRLALAGQFF.

The chain has TRBV14 and TRBJ1-2; the D gene is possibly TRBD1 (5 bases). The germline CDR1 and CDR2 sequences are SGHDN and FVKESK. CDR3 size: 15 residues. V was cut by 2 bases and J by 2 bases, with 12 bases left in between. The CDR3 coding sequence is TGTGCCAGCAGCCAAAGCGGGACCGCCAACTATGGCTACACCTTC. Protein sequence: CASSQSGTANYGYTF.

The chain recombines TRBV11-2 with TRBJ2-7; weak D call: TRBD1 (5 bases). Germline CDR1 reads SGHAT; CDR2 reads FQNNGV. Deletions cut 2 bases from V and 0 bases from J, with 17 bases between. CDR3 length equals 17 residues. CDR3 amino acids: CASSLLDRGGSSYEQYF. In DNA form, the CDR3 reads TGTGCCAGCAGCTTACTAGATAGGGGTGGTAGCTCCTACGAGCAGTACTTC.

CDR3 coding DNA: TGTGCCAGCGAAGGCACTGAAGCTTTCTTT. It translates to CASEGTEAFF. The chain recombines TRBV25-1 with TRBJ1-1; no definite D call. Between the trimmed V and J ends, which lost 8 bases and 4 bases, there was a span of 5 bases. CDR3 size: 10 residues. The germline CDR1 and CDR2 sequences are MGHDK and SYGVNS.

This sequence joins TRBV10-3 and TRBJ2-5; D is perhaps TRBD1 (5 bases). The CDR3 spans 14 residues. The germline V and J ends were trimmed by 7 bases and 1 base, with 13 bases remaining between them. Germline CDR1 reads ENHRY; CDR2 reads SYGVKD. CDR3 nucleotides: TGTGCCATCACGGGTTCAGGGTCCCAAGAGACCCAGTACTTC. This translates into CAITGSGSQETQYF.

By share, this clone ranks as medium-sized. The chain recombines TRBV6-1 with TRBJ2-2, with 11 bases matching TRBD2. Trimming took 0 bases from V and 6 from J; bases not matched to a gene: 0. CDR3 length equals 15 residues. The germline CDR1 and CDR2 sequences are MNHNS and SASEGT. CDR3 in amino acids: CASSEASGGAGELFF. CDR3 DNA sequence: TGTGCCAGCAGTGAAGCTAGCGGGGGGGCCGGGGAGCTGTTTTTT.

The V and J genes are TRBV25-1 and TRBJ2-3; D gene ambiguous. This CDR3 has 10 residues. Germline CDR1 and CDR2: MGHDK and SYGVNS. Trimming stripped 6 bases from V and 5 bases from J, with 3 bases between. The CDR3 coding sequence is TGTGCCAGCAGAGGAGATACGCAGTATTTT. Translation gives CASRGDTQYF.

The V and J genes are TRBV10-3 and TRBJ2-4, with 8 positions matching TRBD1. The CDR3 consists of 14 residues. J was trimmed by 4 bases and V by 2 bases; bases with no gene match: 1. Germline CDR1 and CDR2: ENHRY and SYGVKD. CDR3 sequence: CAISEDRGKNIQYF. The CDR3 coding sequence is TGTGCCATCAGTGAGGACAGGGGTAAAAACATTCAGTACTTC.

This chain connects TRBV7-2 to TRBJ2-7; the D gene could be TRBD1 or TRBD2 (6 bases each). Trimming took 4 bases from V and 2 from J, leaving 18 bases between them. Germline CDR1 reads SGHTA; CDR2 reads FQGNSA. The CDR3 loop spans 16 amino acids. CDR3 bases: TGTGCCAGCAGCTCCCTGGGGGGCCAAGCAGCCTACGAGCAGTACTTC. Encoded protein: CASSSLGGQAAYEQYF.

This clone was observed a handful of times. The rearrangement uses TRBV6-5 and TRBJ1-1; unclear D gene. Germline values: CDR1 MNHEY, CDR2 SVGAGI. The V gene lost 2 bases and the J gene lost 3 bases, with 10 bases spanning the gap. The CDR3 covers 14 residues. The CDR3 here is CASSYASEYTEAFF. Written as DNA, the CDR3 is TGTGCCAGCAGTTACGCGTCCGAATACACTGAAGCTTTCTTT.

The chain combines TRBV9 with TRBJ2-2; no definite D call. Germline assignment: CDR1 SGDLS and CDR2 YYNGEE. The V end was cut by 4 bases, the J end by 0 bases, with 1 base between. This CDR3 contains 12 residues. CDR3 coding DNA: TGTGCCAGCAGCCCGAACACCGGGGAGCTGTTTTTT. Encoded protein: CASSPNTGELFF. The full variable domain, completed using reference TRBV9 and TRBJ2-2, is DSGVTQTPKHLITATGQRVTLRCSPRSGDLSVYWYQQSLDQGLQFLIQYYNGEERAKGNILERFSAQQFPDLHSELNLSSLELGDSALYFCASSPNTGELFFGEGSRLTVL.

The chain joins TRBV6-6 to TRBJ1-2; tentatively, D is TRBD1 (5 bases). CDR1 and CDR2 from the germline V gene are MNHNY and SVGAGI (reference sequence). V gave up 4 bases and J gave up 0 bases, with 15 bases separating them. The length of the CDR3 is 16 residues. In nucleotides, the CDR3 is TGTGCCAGCAGTTCGACGGGGGGGGACTCTAACTATGGCTACACCTTC. It yields the protein CASSSTGGDSNYGYTF.

The genes are TRBV10-3 and TRBJ2-7; 7 bases are shared with TRBD1. This CDR3 has 14 residues. The germline CDR1 and CDR2 sequences are ENHRY and SYGVKD. V trimming: 3 bases; J trimming: 3 bases; junction bases outside the gene matches: 5. The CDR3: CAISENRGGYEQYF. DNA of the CDR3: TGTGCCATCAGTGAAAACAGGGGTGGCTACGAGCAGTACTTC.

This chain links TRBV7-9 with TRBJ1-6; 12 nucleotides align to TRBD1. Germline CDR1 reads SEHNR; CDR2 reads FQNEAQ (reference sequence). This CDR3 region has 19 residues. The V and J ends lost 5 bases and 0 bases, in that order; junction bases with no gene match: 8. The CDR3 DNA is TGTGCCAGCAGCGAGGGACAGGGGGCGATGAGCTCCTATAATTCACCCCTCCACTTT. Amino acid sequence: CASSEGQGAMSSYNSPLHF.